Below, one TCR beta chain is given with its context. This entry comes from a study of T cell responses to AZD1222 COVID-19 vaccine. Assay: immunoSEQ multiplex PCR; the TCRdb copy retains only in-frame clones and omits some. The profile shows about 150,000 clones, roughly 90% of them singletons. This TCR was recovered from an adult who received the AZD1222 COVID-19 vaccine. Sequenced material: peripheral blood, taken 28 days after the second AZD1222 dose.

In DNA, the CDR3 is TGTGCCAGCCTGAGGCTCCGAGGTACTGAAGCTTTCTTT. It yields the protein CASLRLRGTEAFF. The V gene is TRBV27, the J gene TRBJ1-1; no definite D call. The germline V and J ends were trimmed by 8 bases and 5 bases, with 15 bases remaining between them. This CDR3 spans 13 amino acids. Germline loops: CDR1 MNHEY, CDR2 SMNVEV (reference sequence).